This T cell receptor (beta chain) derives from a study of cytomegalovirus exposure and HLA in healthy donors. Study overall: Among around 170 million T cells, an earlier analysis found 117 million unique TCR beta sequences. Study-wide results and caveats: V segments that were indistinguishable, TRBV6-2 and TRBV6-3 among them, were omitted from analysis. Prior analysis indicated that the majority of TCR beta V segments exhibited productivity approximately 87% or approximately 30% of the time.

PCR used 60 Vbeta primers and 13 Jbeta primers. As handled by the study authors: Later reanalysis found around 84 million unique TCR beta chains, around 9.9 million of them shared. Generated by immunoSEQ multiplex PCR, the TCRdb table keeps only in-frame clones and is missing some. The V and J calls and clone size are taken from that table; D and trimming were inferred from the DNA. The sample carries about 160,000 clones, roughly 80% recorded once. The V end was cut by 0 bases, the J end by 7 bases, with 18 bases between. This CDR3 comprises 16 residues. Germline V lookup: CDR1 LGHNA, CDR2 YSLEER. Concerning this clone: Its antigen is unknown.

Sequenced material: PBMCs. V gene TRBV4-3 combines with J gene TRBJ1-2, with a tentative D call TRBD1 (6 bases). This sequence originates from a woman aged 25-40 years in good health and CMV-seropositive. CDR3 protein: CASSQEMIAGERGYTF. The CDR3, as DNA: TGCGCCAGCAGCCAAGAAATGATAGCAGGGGAGCGTGGCTACACCTTC.